This TCR beta chain was obtained from a study of long-term antiretroviral therapy in people with HIV (dated by TCRdb to 2022 to 2024). About the investigation overall: The earliest samples were collected about a decade before the 2015 WHO recommendation for immediate ART, when ART was typically delayed until CD4 counts fell. A retrospective serial study tested whether ART initiation and durable HIV suppression were associated with changes in peripheral blood TRB repertoire composition and diversity. A total of roughly 180 cryopreserved PBMC samples were contributed to the cohort by 30 adults with confirmed HIV infection, with samples collected serially over a mean of approximately six years (range 1-12). Among the 30 or so participants with HIV, more than ten were female. No cross-contamination during QIAcube processing was seen in test extractions of a monoclonal T-cell line run alongside 33 polyclonal samples.

Sequencing of the TRB variable region was done with the immunoSEQ hsTCRB v3.0 assay at survey level resolution. The target sequencing depth for TRB was about 40,000-55,000 T-cell genomes per sample. TRB libraries were pooled and sequenced on an Illumina MiSeq using a v3 150-cycle kit. Per the source publication's procedure: Repertoire analysis was run in R within a reproducible Nextflow workflow that covered QC, data transformation and analysis. LymphoSeq2, an R package for AIRR-Seq data exploration, was used to implement custom analyses. After excluding a few samples that yielded fewer than 5000 total TRB sequences, fewer than 200 HIV repertoires remained for analysis. Of the roughly 180 retained HIV repertoires, roughly 61 were collected before and roughly 130 after ART initiation. Repertoires were downsampled to 5000 TRB nucleotide sequences, with summary statistics averaged over 100 downsampling iterations. The analysis kept only TRB sequences whose CDR3 regions were at least seven amino acids long. A Shannon entropy-derived clonality score and the Gini coefficient were used to measure diversity. In the repertoire networks, any two of the top 5000 CDR3 amino acid sequences were connected whenever the two sequences differed by an edit distance of one. GLIPH2 predicted antigen specificity groups and MHC restriction for TRB CDR3 amino acid sequences. To flag known associations with CMV, EBV, HIV or tissue antigens, CDR3 amino acid sequences were compared against VDJdb and McPAS-TCR. Pre-ART, post-ART and control groups were compared with Wilcoxon signed-rank tests and Holm-Bonferroni correction. Not all clones reach the TCRdb copy of this immuneACCESS table, which keeps in-frame sequences only. Checked studies attribute under half of the gap to unresolved V genes and leave the rest unexplained. That table is the source of V, J and clone size, and D and trimming were worked out from the DNA. Present in this sample are about 25,000 clones, 79% of which were seen just once. More than 9.5% of the sample is held by the ten biggest clonotypes.

What the authors observed across the whole study: Because PBMC availability was limited, only the TCR beta chain was sequenced, with no alpha chain pairing. Because pre-ART samples had limited cell numbers, unsorted PBMC were profiled rather than sorted CD4+ and CD8+ T cells. Starting ART was linked to a significant rise in TRB diversity, yet even with long-term ART the diversity remained significantly lower than in transplant donor controls. CDR3 length ranges in HIV repertoires were narrower than in controls, and network structure suggested an antigen-experienced repertoire with only a slight naive shift after ART. Samples dated from the mid-2000s to the late 2010s, and the ART regimens used may be less effective than current ones. Inferences about post-ART repertoire changes were limited because no data were available on ART adherence, viral resistance or therapy changes. Expanded TRB clones identified before ART initiation dominated the repertoire across all time points, though the dominance fluctuated and decreased in many PLHIV after ART.

The CDR3 covers 15 residues, taking in both the cysteine and the phenylalanine. The kept DNA is CDR3 alone, 45 bases in frame from the first base. According to the germline V gene, CDR1 reads SNHLY and CDR2 reads FYNNEI. V is pruned by 5 bases and J by 2 bases, leaving 5 bases of the junction without a gene match. To note about this clone: This receptor's antigen is unknown. No clone much larger than this one lies a single base away; base qualities are absent.

Participants were included only if at least one PBMC sample before ART initiation and at least two post-ART samples were available. Treatment was received in the United States of America by all participants with HIV. Before DNA extraction, cryopreserved samples of roughly 1-10 million PBMC were thawed and washed. At the time of the earliest PBMC sample, participants with HIV were aged between about 20 and 55 years. PBMC samples were contributed by each participant from 1-4 timepoints before ART initiation and 2-8 timepoints after ART initiation, with a median of 7 samples. Serial HIV viral load, CD4+ T-cell count, ART history and demographic data were obtained for every participant. Using a Qiagen kit on a QIAcube, genomic DNA was extracted from unsorted PBMC, with samples processed in batches of 12.

The receptor chain draws on TRBV2 and TRBJ2-7, and TRBD2 matches 11 of the central bases. The receptor was isolated from a man aged 25-45 years with HIV. The sample consisted of unsorted PBMCs, taken 2.1 years after starting antiretroviral therapy. The nucleotide sequence reads TGTGCCAGCAGTCAAGTAGCGGGGGGGCCCTACGAGCAGTACTTC. Translation gives CASSQVAGGPYEQYF.